Presented here are 27 T cell receptor beta chains from one specimen sequenced in a study of blood T cell repertoires in COVID-19 (TCRdb year 2020). The library was obtained by the immunoSEQ multiplex PCR assay. Sourced from immuneACCESS, this table was stored by TCRdb with only in-frame sequences that have V and J called. A share of the clones is absent; for the studies checked, an unresolved V gene accounts for under half, and the remainder has no known explanation. Within this sample are 90,000 to 140,000 clones, with approximately 76% of them counted one time only. Roughly a fifth of the sample belongs to the ten largest clones. What was sequenced was peripheral blood. All receptors derive from a woman in her 70s with acute or convalescent COVID-19.

The sample holds many counts of this clone. The chain employs TRBV2 and TRBJ1-3; D gene uncertain. CDR3 length: 15 residues. Germline V gene lookup returns CDR1 SNHLY and CDR2 FYNNEI. CDR3 coding DNA: TGTGCTATAAAGGCAGGCCTAGCGTCTGGAAACACCATATATTTT. Protein: CAIKAGLASGNTIYF.

V usage is TRBV5-4 and J usage is TRBJ1-1, with TRBD1 matching over 7 bases. The length of the CDR3 is 14 residues. Germline V gives CDR1 SGHNT, CDR2 YYREEE (reference sequence). Germline trimming cut 3 bases from V and 1 base from J; bases unmatched to any gene: 3. The CDR3 here is CASSWQGENTEAFF. CDR3 bases: TGTGCCAGCAGCTGGCAGGGGGAGAACACTGAAGCTTTCTTT.

The V call is TRBV7-9, the J call TRBJ1-1; 7 positions agree with TRBD1. Per the germline V gene, CDR1 is SEHNR and CDR2 is FQNEAQ (reference sequence). The CDR3 is 13 residues long. The ends lost 5 bases at V and 11 bases at J; junction bases unmatched: 11. CDR3 protein: CASSATGAIRAFF. The CDR3 DNA reads as TGTGCCAGCAGCGCAACAGGGGCCATTAGGGCTTTCTTT.

This chain uses TRBV9 with TRBJ2-1; D gene unclear. The V end lost 3 bases, the J end lost 4 bases, and 8 bases lay between the germline ends. The germline V gene encodes CDR1 SGDLS and CDR2 YYNGEE. This CDR3 contains 13 residues. CDR3 residues: CASSAQVYNEQFF. The CDR3 nucleotides are TGTGCCAGCAGCGCCCAGGTATACAATGAGCAGTTCTTC.

A note on this clone: At the DNA level, this CDR3 is encoded by other sequences in the same sample as well. The chain employs TRBV5-1 and TRBJ2-7; TRBD2 matches at 8 bases. Germline V gene lookup returns CDR1 SGHRS and CDR2 YFSETQ. The CDR3 is 16 residues long. As DNA, the CDR3 is TGCCCCCGGTTTCGCCTTTGGGGGGGCCGGGGGGGGGAGCAGTACTTC. Its translation: CPRFRLWGGRGGEQYF.

J is TRBJ2-7 and V is TRBV18; 8 positions agree with TRBD1. CDR1 is KGHSH, CDR2 LQKENI, per germline. The CDR3 has 15 amino acids. After removal of 1 base from V and 4 bases from J, the junction contained 6 bases not matched to a gene. CDR3 DNA sequence: TGTGCCAGCTCACCACAACGCACAGGGGGTTACGAGCAGTACTTC. This sequence encodes CASSPQRTGGYEQYF.

V is TRBV5-4 and J is TRBJ2-7, with TRBD1 identical over 9 bases. V was pared by 4 bases and J by 2 bases, with 7 bases of the junction left unmatched. The CDR3 is 15 amino acids. Germline loops: CDR1 SGHNT, CDR2 YYREEE (reference sequence). The CDR3 DNA sequence: TGTGCCAGCAGCGGGGGGGACAGGGTCCCCTACGAGCAGTACTTC. Encoded protein: CASSGGDRVPYEQYF.

This chain links TRBV27 with TRBJ2-1, with D uncertain. The V end was cut by 0 bases, the J end by 5 bases, with 8 bases between. The germline CDR1 and CDR2 sequences are MNHEY and SMNVEV (reference sequence). The CDR3 totals 14 residues. The CDR3 spells CASSLSRHNNEQFF. Here the CDR3 DNA reads TGTGCCAGCAGTTTATCCAGACACAACAATGAGCAGTTCTTC.

The rearrangement joins TRBV5-1 to TRBJ2-2; TRBD1 agrees at 8 bases. With 2 bases clipped from V and 4 bases from J, the junction kept 1 base outside the gene matches. The CDR3 runs 14 residues. Germline V gene sequence: CDR1 SGHRS, CDR2 YFSETQ. This CDR3 reads CASSLTGGTGELFF. Written as DNA, the CDR3 is TGCGCCAGCAGCTTAACAGGGGGCACCGGGGAGCTGTTTTTT.

This chain uses TRBV14 with TRBJ1-6; the D gene is possibly TRBD1 (5 bases). This CDR3 region has 18 residues. The germline V gene encodes CDR1 SGHDN and CDR2 FVKESK. V dropped 0 bases and J dropped 0 bases, with 12 bases sitting between them. The CDR3 DNA reads TGTGCCAGCAGCCAAGATTCGGGGGGGACCTCCTATAATTCACCCCTCCACTTT. This gives the protein CASSQDSGGTSYNSPLHF. The full variable domain, in which reference TRBV14 and TRBJ1-6 provide the parts outside the CDR3, is EAGVTQFPSHSVIEKGQTVTLRCDPISGHDNLYWYRRVMGKEIKFLLHFVKESKQDESGMPNNRFLAERTGGTYSTLKVQPAELEDSGVYFCASSQDSGGTSYNSPLHFGNGTRLTVT.

The table lists this clone with a few counts. This chain links TRBV19 with TRBJ1-1, with a tentative D call TRBD1 (6 bases). The V gene's germline CDR1 is LNHDA and CDR2 SQIVND (reference sequence). V was clipped by 10 bases and J by 4 bases, with 19 bases between them. The CDR3 consists of 14 residues. CDR3 in DNA: TGTGCCACCGGCAACGGGGGGCTAGGCACTGAAGCTTTCTTT. Protein sequence: CATGNGGLGTEAFF. Complete variable domain (other parts from reference TRBV19 and TRBJ1-1): DGGITQSPKYLFRKEGQNVTLSCEQNLNHDAMYWYRQDPGQGLRLIYYSQIVNDFQKGDIAEGYSVSREKKESFPLTVTSAQKNPTAFYLCATGNGGLGTEAFFGQGTRLTVV.

The chain joins TRBV4-3 to TRBJ2-7; 8 bases map to TRBD1. There are 15 residues in the CDR3. Germline lookup yields CDR1 LGHNA and CDR2 YSLEER. The junction had 7 bases not matched to a gene; V was cut back by 4 bases and J by 2 bases. Here the CDR3 DNA reads TGCGCCAGCAGCCCTAGGACAGGGTCACCCTACGAGCAGTACTTC. It specifies CASSPRTGSPYEQYF.

CDR3 sequence (DNA): TGTGCCAGCAGCTTGGGACTAGCGGGGGGCTACGAGCAGTACTTC. Translation gives CASSLGLAGGYEQYF. V gene TRBV5-6 combines with J gene TRBJ2-7; 13 bases are a match to TRBD2. The ends lost 0 bases at V and 3 bases at J; junction bases unmatched: 0. Germline lookup yields CDR1 SGHDT and CDR2 YYEEEE. CDR3 length: 15 amino acids.

This chain connects TRBV19 to TRBJ1-5; 7 positions match TRBD1. This CDR3 is built from 16 residues. The V and J ends lost 6 bases and 5 bases, in that order; junction bases with no gene match: 13. Germline V gives CDR1 LNHDA, CDR2 SQIVND (reference sequence). CDR3 protein: CASRPGADRRYQPQHF. Here the CDR3 DNA reads TGTGCCAGTAGACCCGGTGCGGACAGGAGATATCAGCCCCAGCATTTT.

This clone was detected a few times. The CDR3 bases are TGTGCCAGCAGCTTAAAGGGCGCGGGGGCCCAGAGCTACGAGCAGTACTTC. Its protein product is CASSLKGAGAQSYEQYF. The gene calls are TRBV7-2 and TRBJ2-7; the D gene is possibly TRBD2 (7 bases). CDR1 and CDR2 from the germline V gene are SGHTA and FQGNSA. V was pared by 2 bases and J by 3 bases, with 20 bases between. This CDR3 has 17 amino acids.

The CDR3 is CASSQEWGQKGWYNEQFF. CDR3 in DNA: TGCGCCAGCAGCCAAGAATGGGGCCAAAAGGGTTGGTACAATGAGCAGTTCTTC. The V call is TRBV4-1, the J call TRBJ2-1, with D possibly matching TRBD1 (5 bases). Germline assignment: CDR1 MGHRA and CDR2 YSYEKL. The CDR3 runs 18 residues. The V end was cut by 0 bases, the J end by 4 bases, with 19 bases between.

The V and J genes are TRBV6-6 and TRBJ2-2; D is perhaps TRBD2 (7 bases). This CDR3 spans 16 amino acids. Trimming cost V 2 bases and J 4 bases, with 14 bases left between them. Germline assignment: CDR1 MNHNY and CDR2 SVGAGI (reference sequence). CDR3 sequence: CASSYGRGQGTGELFF. Here the CDR3 DNA reads TGTGCCAGCAGTTACGGGCGGGGGCAAGGCACCGGGGAGCTGTTTTTT.

This CDR3 is CASSLDARRTNGYTF. CDR3 coding DNA: TGCGCCAGCAGCTTGGATGCCCGACGGACTAATGGCTACACCTTC. The chain has TRBV5-1 and TRBJ1-2; D is undetermined. The CDR3 covers 15 residues. Germline CDR1 and CDR2: SGHRS and YFSETQ. V was shortened by 0 bases and J by 6 bases, with 15 bases between the two germline ends. Full variable domain (missing parts from reference TRBV5-1 and TRBJ1-2): KAGVTQTPRYLIKTRGQQVTLSCSPISGHRSVSWYQQTPGQGLQFLFEYFSETQRNKGNFPGRFSGRQFSNSRSEMNVSTLELGDSALYLCASSLDARRTNGYTFGSGTRLTVV.

The chain couples TRBV28 to TRBJ1-2; a weak D match, TRBD1 (6 bases). The CDR3 length is 15 residues. Germline CDR1 MDHEN, CDR2 SYDVKM. V gave up 1 base and J gave up 4 bases, with 13 bases separating them. DNA for the CDR3: TGTGCCAGCAGTTTATCGCGGGGGCTCGGCTATGGCTACACCTTC. As protein: CASSLSRGLGYGYTF.

This sequence joins TRBV4-3 and TRBJ2-3; 12 bases are shared with TRBD2. The CDR3 covers 17 residues. The V gene's germline CDR1 is LGHNA and CDR2 YSLEER. The V and J ends lost 1 base and 4 bases, in that order; junction bases with no gene match: 6. CDR3 protein: CASSQALAGGQADTQYF. The CDR3 nucleotides are TGCGCCAGCAGCCAAGCGCTAGCGGGGGGGCAGGCAGATACGCAGTATTTT.

The V gene is TRBV28, the J gene TRBJ2-2; 10 nucleotides line up with TRBD2. CDR1 is MDHEN, CDR2 SYDVKM, per germline. Trimming removed 7 bases from V and 1 base from J; junction bases left unmatched: 3. The CDR3 has 15 amino acids. The CDR3 coding sequence is TGTGCCAGCATAGCGGGGGGAGGGAACACCGGGGAGCTGTTTTTT. Translation: CASIAGGGNTGELFF.

The chain is built from TRBV3-1 (or the pseudogene TRBV3-2) and TRBJ1-4; 7 nucleotides agree with TRBD1. With 2 bases clipped from V and 6 bases from J, the junction kept 21 bases outside the gene matches. The CDR3 is 20 residues long. Germline assignment: CDR1 LGHDT and CDR2 YNNKEL (reference sequence). The CDR3 nucleotides read TGTGCCAGCAGCCAACTACCTCCACGGGACAGCGGCGCACTTTATGAAAAACTGTTTTTT. The encoded protein is CASSQLPPRDSGALYEKLFF.

The chain links TRBV7-9 to TRBJ1-2, with D hard to call. Germline V CDR1 and CDR2: SEHNR, FQNEAQ (reference sequence). This CDR3 comprises 13 residues. V was clipped by 1 base and J by 4 bases, with 7 bases between them. CDR3: CASSLGPSYGYTF. The CDR3 coding sequence is TGTGCCAGCAGCTTAGGTCCCTCCTATGGCTACACCTTC.

This chain connects TRBV19 to TRBJ2-7, with 7 nucleotides matching TRBD1. Germline loops: CDR1 LNHDA, CDR2 SQIVND (reference sequence). The CDR3 covers 16 residues. V lost 5 bases, J lost 0 bases, and 10 bases stayed unmatched. Here the CDR3 reads CASSSILGTVSYEQYF. In DNA form, the CDR3 reads TGTGCCAGTAGTTCTATCCTCGGGACAGTCTCCTACGAGCAGTACTTC.

This chain links TRBV7-2 with TRBJ1-2, with TRBD1 identical over 8 bases. Trimming removed 3 bases from V and 4 bases from J; junction bases left unmatched: 7. CDR1 is SGHTA and CDR2 is FQGNSA in the germline V gene. The CDR3 is 15 amino acids. CDR3 region: CASSFGQGLGYGYTF. The CDR3, as DNA: TGTGCCAGCAGCTTCGGACAGGGTCTAGGCTATGGCTACACCTTC.

The rearrangement uses TRBV18 and TRBJ1-1; possibly TRBD1 for D (5 bases). Trimming cost V 4 bases and J 1 base, with 7 bases left between them. Germline V gives CDR1 KGHSH, CDR2 LQKENI. This CDR3 has 13 amino acids. The CDR3 bases are TGTGCCAGCTCACTGACAGAGAACACTGAAGCTTTCTTT. It encodes CASSLTENTEAFF.

The chain combines TRBV5-6 with TRBJ1-1; 10 positions agree with TRBD1. Germline V gene sequence: CDR1 SGHDT, CDR2 YYEEEE. The CDR3 contains 14 residues. Unmatched junction bases numbered 9, after V lost 4 bases and J lost 9 bases. The DNA of the CDR3 is TGTGCCAGCAGCCTCTTCCGGGACAGGGGAAAAGCTTTCTTT. Its translation: CASSLFRDRGKAFF. Looking up the rest from reference TRBV5-6 and TRBJ1-1 gives the full variable domain: DAGVTQSPTHLIKTRGQQVTLRCSPKSGHDTVSWYQQALGQGPQFIFQYYEEEERQRGNFPDRFSGHQFPNYSSELNVNALLLGDSALYLCASSLFRDRGKAFFGQGTRLTVV.